Below are 13 T cell receptor beta chains sequenced from a single sample in a study of beta chain features in type 1 diabetes. What was sequenced were expressed TCRB transcripts, since all of the isolated RNA had been reverse transcribed. TCRdb's table, derived via immunoSEQ multiplex PCR, lists solely in-frame clones and lacks some. The repertoire holds about 230,000 clones, with more than 9% as singletons. The source material was naive CD4+ T cells from blood. These receptors were obtained from a woman younger than 35 in good health.

The table lists this clone with a few counts. The CDR3 loop reads CASSPGGGLNYGYTF. CDR3 DNA sequence: TGTGCCAGCAGCCCCGGAGGCGGGTTGAACTATGGCTACACCTTC. The rearrangement uses TRBV7-8 and TRBJ1-2; D is undetermined. V was clipped by 5 bases and J by 2 bases, with 15 bases between them. The germline CDR1 and CDR2 sequences are SGHVS and FQNEAQ. The CDR3 has 15 residues.

The J gene is TRBJ1-1, the V gene TRBV5-1; no reliable D call. Germline CDR1 and CDR2: SGHRS and YFSETQ. V lost 1 base to trimming and J lost 1 base, with 8 bases between them. The CDR3 consists of 14 residues. In DNA, the CDR3 is TGCGCCAGCAGCTTGTTCAGGTCGAACACTGAAGCTTTCTTT. Translated: CASSLFRSNTEAFF.

The chain carries TRBV20-1 and TRBJ2-1, with a possible D match to TRBD2 (5 bases). The CDR3 spans 11 residues. V shed 7 bases and J shed 4 bases, with 8 bases lying between them. Germline assignment: CDR1 DFQATT and CDR2 SNEGSKA (reference sequence). CDR3 nucleotide sequence: TGCAGTGGCACGGGATACAATGAGCAGTTCTTC. It codes for CSGTGYNEQFF.

The rearrangement joins TRBV5-1 to TRBJ1-1; 9 bases match TRBD1. The CDR3 covers 15 residues. V trimming: 4 bases; J trimming: 1 base; junction bases outside the gene matches: 5. The germline gives CDR1 SGHRS, CDR2 YFSETQ. This chain's CDR3 is CASSEQGATNTEAFF. CDR3 DNA: TGCGCCAGCAGCGAACAGGGGGCAACGAACACTGAAGCTTTCTTT.

The chain employs TRBV5-4 and TRBJ2-3; a weak D match, TRBD2 (6 bases). V shed 2 bases and J shed 2 bases, with 9 bases lying between them. The CDR3 runs to 14 residues. Looked up from germline, CDR1 is SGHNT and CDR2 is YYREEE (reference sequence). Written as DNA, the CDR3 is TGTGCCAGCAGCTTAAGGGACTTCACAGATACGCAGTATTTT. Translating gives CASSLRDFTDTQYF. Filled out from reference TRBV5-4 and TRBJ2-3, the complete variable domain reads ETGVTQSPTHLIKTRGQQVTLRCSSQSGHNTVSWYQQALGQGPQFIFQYYREEENGRGNFPPRFSGLQFPNYSSELNVNALELDDSALYLCASSLRDFTDTQYFGPGTRLTVL.

The J gene is TRBJ2-2, the V gene TRBV6-1; possible D gene TRBD1, 5 bases. The length of the CDR3 is 13 residues. From germline, CDR1 is MNHNS and CDR2 SASEGT. The V end lost 10 bases, the J end lost 0 bases, and 9 bases lay between the germline ends. The CDR3 nucleotides are TGTGCCACACAGGTCACGAACACCGGGGAGCTGTTTTTT. It specifies CATQVTNTGELFF.

There are a few counts of this clone. CDR3 protein: CASSNTGGYEQYF. The CDR3 bases are TGTGCCAGCAGCAATACGGGAGGGTACGAGCAGTACTTC. The chain links TRBV11-2 to TRBJ2-7; 8 bases agree with TRBD2. The junction had 4 bases not matched to a gene; V was cut back by 5 bases and J by 4 bases. The CDR3 consists of 13 residues. CDR1 and CDR2 (germline): SGHAT, FQNNGV.

This clone was detected a few times. The chain is built from TRBV30 and TRBJ1-3; the match to TRBD1 covers 9 bases. The CDR3 consists of 12 residues. CDR1 and CDR2 from the germline V gene are GTSNPN and SVGIG (reference sequence). The V gene end was trimmed by 5 bases and the J gene end by 10 bases; junction bases not matched to a gene: 6. CDR3 DNA sequence: TGTGCCTGGCGGGACAGGGCTCAGACCATATATTTT. Translated: CAWRDRAQTIYF. The complete variable domain, with remaining parts taken from reference TRBV30 and TRBJ1-3, reads SQTIHQWPATLVQPVGSPLSLECTVEGTSNPNLYWYRQAAGRGLQLLFYSVGIGQISSEVPQNLSASRPQDRQFILSSKKLLLSDSGFYLCAWRDRAQTIYFGEGSWLTVV.

This rearrangement joins TRBV9 to TRBJ2-7; TRBD2 is a possible D gene (6 bases). The germline gives CDR1 SGDLS, CDR2 YYNGEE. V gave up 5 bases and J gave up 0 bases, with 15 bases separating them. The CDR3 loop spans 15 amino acids. CDR3 in amino acids: CASSAIGGNSYEQYF. Written as DNA, the CDR3 is TGTGCCAGCAGTGCTATAGGCGGGAACTCCTACGAGCAGTACTTC.

The chain has TRBV6-5 and TRBJ2-6; 7 nucleotides align to TRBD1. This CDR3 spans 16 amino acids. Trimming at V came to 4 bases and at J to 0 bases, leaving 3 bases not matched to a gene. Germline assignment: CDR1 MNHEY and CDR2 SVGAGI. CDR3 residues: CASSWDSFSGANVLTF. In nucleotides, the CDR3 is TGTGCCAGCAGTTGGGACAGCTTCTCTGGGGCCAACGTCCTGACTTTC.

This clone appeared a few times. The genes are TRBV19 and TRBJ2-7, with 9 bases matching TRBD2. Germline CDR1 and CDR2: LNHDA and SQIVND (reference sequence). CDR3 length: 14 residues. Trimming cost V 7 bases and J 5 bases; bases outside gene matches: 9. Written as DNA, the CDR3 is TGTGCCAGTACACTGACCGGGACTAGCCACGAGCAGTACTTC. Its protein is CASTLTGTSHEQYF.

This clone has just one count. V is TRBV15 and J is TRBJ2-3; 10 bases are shared with TRBD1. V gave up 1 base and J gave up 3 bases; unmatched junction bases: 1. CDR1 is LNHNV, CDR2 YYDKDF, per germline (reference sequence). The CDR3 covers 15 residues. For the CDR3, the DNA is TGTGCCACCAGCAGAGGGGGACAGGGGACAGATACGCAGTATTTT. This encodes CATSRGGQGTDTQYF.

This clone was seen a handful of times. The rearrangement joins TRBV7-9 to TRBJ1-5, with 8 nucleotides matching TRBD1. This CDR3 comprises 17 residues. Trimming at V came to 2 bases and at J to 6 bases, leaving 12 bases not matched to a gene. Germline lookup yields CDR1 SEHNR and CDR2 FQNEAQ (reference sequence). The DNA for the CDR3 is TGTGCCAGCAGCTTATATAGTACAGGGGGTCGGGTTCAGCCCCAGCATTTT. This gives the protein CASSLYSTGGRVQPQHF.